The source of this T cell receptor (beta chain) is a study of Ad26.COV2.S vaccination and SARS-CoV-2 variants. Study background: The trial was COV1001 and the donor's arm was Ad26.COV2.S. By the intramuscular route, Ad26.COV2.S was given once, or twice 56 days apart.

Treatment meaning: 15 to 20 received Ad26.COV2.S at low or high dose, single or two shots; about 5 received placebo; per-sample allocation not given. Day 63 following the first vaccine or placebo injection was when the samples were taken. It was Wuhan-strain SARS-CoV-2 spike that the Ad26 vaccine vector expressed. Trimming cost V 0 bases and J 3 bases, with 7 bases left between them. The CDR3 consists of 13 residues. Germline CDR1 reads SQVTM; CDR2 reads ANQGSEA. The table lists this clone with a few counts. Its antigen is still unknown. Produced via immunoSEQ multiplex PCR; TCRdb's table is partial and in-frame only. The sample has fewer than 500,000 clones, more than 80% seen once; the top ten hold 12%. Overall study findings and caveats: People given the vaccine had a wider spike-specific TCR breadth than placebo recipients did.

The clonotype comes from a person aged 18-65 years who received the Ad26.COV2.S COVID-19 vaccine or a placebo. The sample consisted of peripheral blood, taken in a trial of Ad26.COV2.S vaccine versus placebo. V is TRBV29-1 and J is TRBJ2-3; no reliable D call. The CDR3 DNA sequence: TGCAGCGTTGAAGAGGTAAATACAGATACGCAGTATTTT. Amino acid sequence: CSVEEVNTDTQYF.